This entry lists 19 T cell receptor beta chains sequenced from one sample in a study of long-term antiretroviral therapy in people with HIV. Running of the v3.0 immunoSEQ assay took place at survey level. Sequenced by immunoSEQ multiplex PCR; TCRdb stores in-frame clones only, minus some. The data contain tens of thousands of clones, 80% of them singletons. The sample in question was unsorted PBMCs, obtained 0.3 years after starting antiretroviral therapy. Every receptor here comes from a middle-aged man with HIV.

J is TRBJ1-1 and V is TRBV10-3; possibly TRBD1 for D (6 bases). The CDR3 contains 15 residues. CDR1 ENHRY and CDR2 SYGVKD come from the germline V gene. V was pared by 5 bases and J by 6 bases, with 19 bases between. The DNA for the CDR3 is TGTGCCATCAGTCCACATCAGGGGATTAAGGCTGAAGCTTTCTTT. Amino acids: CAISPHQGIKAEAFF.

The chain carries TRBV7-9 and TRBJ1-3, with 9 bases that match TRBD1. CDR3 length: 15 amino acids. Germline assignment: CDR1 SEHNR and CDR2 FQNEAQ (reference sequence). V was clipped by 4 bases and J by 4 bases; unmatched bases: 5. CDR3 DNA: TGTGCCAGCAGCTCAAACAGGGGGCAGGGAAACACCATATATTTT. It specifies CASSSNRGQGNTIYF.

This chain uses TRBV5-4 with TRBJ2-1, with TRBD1 as a possible D gene (5 bases). CDR3 length: 14 amino acids. The germline V and J ends were trimmed by 2 bases and 2 bases, with 8 bases remaining between them. In germline, CDR1 is SGHNT, CDR2 YYREEE (reference sequence). CDR3 nucleotide sequence: TGTGCCAGCAGCTTAGTAGGGGCCTACAATGAGCAGTTCTTC. Protein product: CASSLVGAYNEQFF. Together with reference TRBV5-4 and TRBJ2-1, the CDR3 gives the full variable domain: ETGVTQSPTHLIKTRGQQVTLRCSSQSGHNTVSWYQQALGQGPQFIFQYYREEENGRGNFPPRFSGLQFPNYSSELNVNALELDDSALYLCASSLVGAYNEQFFGPGTRLTVL.

This chain connects TRBV28 to TRBJ1-5; D is unclear. From germline, CDR1 is MDHEN and CDR2 SYDVKM. The CDR3 is made up of 13 amino acids. V was clipped by 4 bases and J by 11 bases, with 15 bases between them. The CDR3 nucleotides are TGTGCCAGCAGTTCGACACTTCCCGGGGCCCAGCATTTT. Translated, it gives CASSSTLPGAQHF.

This clone has just one count. The rearrangement joins TRBV13 to TRBJ2-5; 15 bases agree with TRBD2. V gave up 3 bases and J gave up 2 bases; unmatched junction bases: 4. The CDR3 runs 17 residues. The V gene's germline CDR1 is PRHDT and CDR2 FYEKMQ (reference sequence). CDR3 nucleotide sequence: TGTGCCAGCAGCTTTGTGGGACTAGCGGGAGGACAAGAGACCCAGTACTTC. Its protein is CASSFVGLAGGQETQYF.

The chain links TRBV28 to TRBJ2-7; no firm D call. CDR1 and CDR2 from the germline V gene are MDHEN and SYDVKM. The CDR3 is 16 amino acids. Trimming pared 6 bases from V and 5 bases from J, leaving 23 bases between. The CDR3 DNA reads as TGTGCCAGCAGGTCCGTCATTATAAGTCGCAGCGACGAGCAGTACTTC. Protein: CASRSVIISRSDEQYF.

This sequence joins TRBV7-3 and TRBJ2-3; maybe TRBD2 (6 bases). The germline CDR1 and CDR2 sequences are SGHTA and FQGTGA. Trimming stripped 3 bases from V and 1 base from J, with 11 bases between. The CDR3 spans 15 residues. The CDR3 sequence: CASSFTTGGTDTQYF. The CDR3 DNA reads as TGTGCCAGCAGCTTTACTACGGGGGGCACAGATACGCAGTATTTT. Full variable domain (rest looked up from reference TRBV7-3 and TRBJ2-3): GAGVSQTPSNKVTEKGKYVELRCDPISGHTALYWYRQSLGQGPEFLIYFQGTGAADDSGLPNDRFFAVRPEGSVSTLKIQRTERGDSAVYLCASSFTTGGTDTQYFGPGTRLTVL.

The rearrangement uses TRBV9 and TRBJ1-1; D uncertain. This CDR3 comprises 13 residues. V dropped 2 bases and J dropped 12 bases, with 17 bases sitting between them. Germline V CDR1 and CDR2: SGDLS, YYNGEE. As DNA, the CDR3 is TGTGCCAGCAGCGTGGACCTGTCGGCGAGCCCTTTCTTT. It specifies CASSVDLSASPFF.

The sample holds a few counts of this clone. This chain joins TRBV7-9 and TRBJ2-2; perhaps TRBD1 as D (6 bases). The V gene's germline CDR1 is SEHNR and CDR2 FQNEAQ (reference sequence). This CDR3 has 16 residues. Trimming shortened V by 5 bases and J by 1 base, and 14 bases separated the two germline ends. The CDR3 coding sequence is TGTGCCAGCAGCCGTCCGGGACAACAGAACACCGGGGAGCTGTTTTTT. As protein: CASSRPGQQNTGELFF.

The sample holds a few counts of this clone. The V and J genes are TRBV19 and TRBJ1-2; 12 positions match TRBD1. The V segment lost 5 bases and the J segment 6 bases; nucleotides outside the gene matches: 4. Per germline, CDR1 LNHDA and CDR2 SQIVND (reference sequence). This CDR3 region has 14 residues. The CDR3 DNA is TGTGCCAGTAGTGGCGGGACAGGGGGCGATGGCTACACCTTC. The encoded protein is CASSGGTGGDGYTF.

This clone has a handful of counts. J is TRBJ2-1 and V is TRBV29-1, with a tentative D call TRBD1 (6 bases). CDR1 and CDR2 (germline): SQVTM, ANQGSEA. The V end lost 4 bases, the J end lost 4 bases, and 14 bases lay between the germline ends. This CDR3 contains 14 residues. This chain's CDR3 is CSVVGVGTYNEQFF. Written as DNA, the CDR3 is TGCAGCGTTGTAGGAGTTGGGACATACAATGAGCAGTTCTTC.

This chain connects TRBV5-1 to TRBJ1-4; unclear D gene. This CDR3 has 13 residues. Per germline, CDR1 SGHRS and CDR2 YFSETQ. Trimming pared 0 bases from V and 8 bases from J, leaving 8 bases between. CDR3 sequence reads: CASSLDWAEKLFF. As DNA, the CDR3 is TGCGCCAGCAGCTTGGATTGGGCCGAAAAACTGTTTTTT.

The J gene is TRBJ1-5, the V gene TRBV6-4, with a weak D call TRBD1 (5 bases). This CDR3 comprises 13 residues. Germline CDR1 is MRHNA and CDR2 is SNTAGT. V was shortened by 4 bases and J by 4 bases, with 8 bases between the two germline ends. CDR3 coding DNA: TGTGCCAGCAGTGTACAGGAAAATCAGCCCCAGCATTTT. It codes for CASSVQENQPQHF.

The rearrangement uses TRBV4-2 and TRBJ2-3, with D unresolved. V was trimmed by 0 bases and J by 3 bases, leaving 10 bases between them. CDR1 LGHNA and CDR2 YNFKEQ come from the germline V gene. CDR3 length equals 15 residues. As DNA, the CDR3 is TGTGCCAGCAGCCAAGACTCCACATTTACAGATACGCAGTATTTT. Protein product: CASSQDSTFTDTQYF.

CDR3 residues: CASRHGTNSLEQYF. CDR3 nucleotides: TGTGCCAGCAGACACGGGACCAACTCCTTGGAGCAGTACTTC. The gene calls are TRBV27 and TRBJ2-7; D could derive from TRBD1 or TRBD2 (5 bases each). CDR1 and CDR2 from the germline V gene are MNHEY and SMNVEV (reference sequence). This CDR3 is built from 14 residues. Between the trimmed V and J ends, which lost 6 bases and 7 bases, there was a span of 19 bases.

The sample holds a few counts of this clone. The rearrangement joins TRBV19 to TRBJ1-2, with a weak D call TRBD1 (5 bases). V lost 4 bases, J lost 5 bases, and 17 bases lay in between. Looked up from germline, CDR1 is LNHDA and CDR2 is SQIVND (reference sequence). The CDR3 extends over 15 amino acids. DNA for the CDR3: TGTGCCAGTAGTACATCCTCCGGGGCCTATTATGGCTACACCTTC. Residues: CASSTSSGAYYGYTF.

The chain joins TRBV7-9 to TRBJ2-5, with TRBD2 as a possible D gene (6 bases). CDR3 length: 15 residues. Germline CDR1 reads SEHNR; CDR2 reads FQNEAQ (reference sequence). V was clipped by 5 bases and J by 2 bases, with 15 bases between them. The CDR3 sequence is CASSPWGVGQETQYF. In DNA, the CDR3 is TGTGCCAGCAGCCCCTGGGGGGTGGGACAAGAGACCCAGTACTTC. Using reference TRBV7-9 and TRBJ2-5 for the parts outside the CDR3, the full variable domain is DTGVSQNPRHKITKRGQNVTFRCDPISEHNRLYWYRQTLGQGPEFLTYFQNEAQLEKSRLLSDRFSAERPKGSFSTLEIQRTEQGDSAMYLCASSPWGVGQETQYFGPGTRLLVL.

This chain links TRBV6-5 with TRBJ2-2, with D possibly being TRBD2 (6 bases). CDR3 length: 14 amino acids. Germline CDR1 is MNHEY and CDR2 is SVGAGI. The V and J ends lost 8 bases and 8 bases respectively, with 18 bases between them. The CDR3 spells CASLRTRDFGELFF. The CDR3 DNA reads TGTGCCAGCTTAAGAACCAGGGACTTTGGGGAGCTGTTTTTT.

This chain connects TRBV18 to TRBJ1-1; the D is unclear. Germline assignment: CDR1 KGHSH and CDR2 LQKENI. The CDR3 is 13 residues long. V was shortened by 3 bases and J by 1 base, with 6 bases between the two germline ends. The CDR3 DNA sequence: TGTGCCAGCTCACCTCAGAGGAACACTGAAGCTTTCTTT. Amino acid sequence: CASSPQRNTEAFF.